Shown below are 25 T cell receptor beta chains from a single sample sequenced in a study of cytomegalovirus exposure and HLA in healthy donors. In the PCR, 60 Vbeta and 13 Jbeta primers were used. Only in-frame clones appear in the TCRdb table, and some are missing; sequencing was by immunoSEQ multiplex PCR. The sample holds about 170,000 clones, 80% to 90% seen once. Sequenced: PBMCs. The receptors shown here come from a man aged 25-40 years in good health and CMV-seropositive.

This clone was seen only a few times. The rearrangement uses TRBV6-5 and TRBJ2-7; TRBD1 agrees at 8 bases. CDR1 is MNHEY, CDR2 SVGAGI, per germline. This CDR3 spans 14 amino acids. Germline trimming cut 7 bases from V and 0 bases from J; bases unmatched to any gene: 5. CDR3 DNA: TGTGCCAGCACCCCGGACAGGGCCTCCTACGAGCAGTACTTC. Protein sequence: CASTPDRASYEQYF.

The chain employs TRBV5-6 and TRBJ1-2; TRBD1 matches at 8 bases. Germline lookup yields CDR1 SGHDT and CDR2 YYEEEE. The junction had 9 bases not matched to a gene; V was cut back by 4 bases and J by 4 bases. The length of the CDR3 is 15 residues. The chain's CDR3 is CASSRDRTYGYGYTF. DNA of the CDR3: TGTGCCAGCAGCAGGGACAGGACCTATGGCTATGGCTACACCTTC.

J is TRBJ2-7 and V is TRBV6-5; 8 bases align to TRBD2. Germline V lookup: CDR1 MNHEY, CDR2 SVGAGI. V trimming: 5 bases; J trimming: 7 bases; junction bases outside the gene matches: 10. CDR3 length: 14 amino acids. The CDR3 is CASSRPGGSAEQYF. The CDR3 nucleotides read TGTGCCAGCAGTCGGCCGGGGGGGTCCGCGGAGCAGTACTTC.

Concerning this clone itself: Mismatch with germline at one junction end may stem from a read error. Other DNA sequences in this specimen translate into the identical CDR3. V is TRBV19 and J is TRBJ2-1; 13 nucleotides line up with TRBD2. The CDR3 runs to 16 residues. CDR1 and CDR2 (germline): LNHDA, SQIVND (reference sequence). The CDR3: CASSIDLTSGRYEQFF. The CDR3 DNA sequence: TGCGCCAGTAGTATAGATCTGACTAGCGGGAGGTATGAGCAGTTCTTC. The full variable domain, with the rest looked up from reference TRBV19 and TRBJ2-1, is DGGITQSPKYLFRKEGQNVTLSCEQNLNHDAMYWYRQDPGQGLRLIYYSQIVNDFQKGDIAEGYSVSREKKESFPLTVTSAQKNPTAFYLCASSIDLTSGRYEQFFGPGTRLTVL.

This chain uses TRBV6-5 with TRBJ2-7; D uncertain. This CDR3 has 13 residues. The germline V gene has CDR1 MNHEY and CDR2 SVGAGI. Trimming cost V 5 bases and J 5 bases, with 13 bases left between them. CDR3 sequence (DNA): TGTGCCAGCAGTCAGTCTAGGAGCCACGAGCAGTACGTC. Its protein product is CASSQSRSHEQYV.

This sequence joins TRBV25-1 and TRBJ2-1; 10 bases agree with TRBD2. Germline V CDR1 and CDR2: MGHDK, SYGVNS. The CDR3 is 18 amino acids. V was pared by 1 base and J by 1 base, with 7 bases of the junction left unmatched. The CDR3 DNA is TGTGCCAGCAGTGAATTCAGCGGGAGGGGAACTTCCTACAATGAGCAGTTCTTC. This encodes CASSEFSGRGTSYNEQFF.

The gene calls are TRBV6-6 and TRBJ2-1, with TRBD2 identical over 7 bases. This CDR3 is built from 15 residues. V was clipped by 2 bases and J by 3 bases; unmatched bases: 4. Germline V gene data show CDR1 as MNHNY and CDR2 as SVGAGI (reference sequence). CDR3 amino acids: CASSYSRDYYNEQFF. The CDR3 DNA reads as TGTGCCAGCAGTTACAGTCGGGACTACTACAATGAGCAGTTCTTC.

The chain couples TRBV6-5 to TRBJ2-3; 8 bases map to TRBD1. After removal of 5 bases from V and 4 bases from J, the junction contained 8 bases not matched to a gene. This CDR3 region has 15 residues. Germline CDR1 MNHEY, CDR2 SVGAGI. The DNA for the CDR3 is TGTGCCAGCAGTCCATATGGACAGGGCTCAGATACGCAGTATTTT. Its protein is CASSPYGQGSDTQYF.

The CDR3 region has the DNA TGTGCCAGCAGCTTAGAACAGGGGCGAACCTACGAGCAGTACTTC. This codes for CASSLEQGRTYEQYF. The V gene is TRBV7-6, the J gene TRBJ2-7; 7 nucleotides align to TRBD1. CDR3 size: 15 residues. CDR1 and CDR2 (germline): SGHVS, FNYEAQ. V dropped 1 base and J dropped 2; count of bases not matched to a gene: 5.

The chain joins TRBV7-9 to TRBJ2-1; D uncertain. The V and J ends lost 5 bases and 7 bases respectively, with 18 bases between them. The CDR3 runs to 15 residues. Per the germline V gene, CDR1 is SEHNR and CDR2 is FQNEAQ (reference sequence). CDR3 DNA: TGTGCCAGCAGCCTTCCGTCGACATTATCAAATGAGCAGTTCTTC. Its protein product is CASSLPSTLSNEQFF.

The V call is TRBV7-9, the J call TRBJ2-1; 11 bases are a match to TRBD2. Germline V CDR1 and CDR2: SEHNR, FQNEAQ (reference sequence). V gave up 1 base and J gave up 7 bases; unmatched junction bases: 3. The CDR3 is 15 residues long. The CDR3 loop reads CASSLVASGRNEQFF. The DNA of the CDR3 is TGTGCCAGCAGCTTAGTGGCTAGCGGGAGGAATGAGCAGTTCTTC.

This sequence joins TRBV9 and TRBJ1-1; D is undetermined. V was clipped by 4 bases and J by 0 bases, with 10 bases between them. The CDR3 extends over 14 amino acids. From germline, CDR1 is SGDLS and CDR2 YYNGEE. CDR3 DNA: TGTGCCAGCAGCCCCGTAGGAGTGAACACTGAAGCTTTCTTT. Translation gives CASSPVGVNTEAFF.

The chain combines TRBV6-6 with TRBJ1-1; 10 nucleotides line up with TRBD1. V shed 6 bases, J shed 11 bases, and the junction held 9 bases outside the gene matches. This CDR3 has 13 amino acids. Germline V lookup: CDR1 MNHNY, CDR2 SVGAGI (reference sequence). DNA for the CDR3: TGTGCCAGCAGGGGGACAGGGGATGAGATGGCTTTCTTT. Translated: CASRGTGDEMAFF.

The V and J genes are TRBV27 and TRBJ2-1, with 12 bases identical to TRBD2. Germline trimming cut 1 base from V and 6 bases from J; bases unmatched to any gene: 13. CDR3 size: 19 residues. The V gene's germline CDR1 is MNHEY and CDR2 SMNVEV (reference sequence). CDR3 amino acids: CASSLLGWSPSGRANEQFF. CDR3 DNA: TGTGCCAGCAGTTTATTGGGGTGGAGTCCTAGCGGGAGGGCCAATGAGCAGTTCTTC.

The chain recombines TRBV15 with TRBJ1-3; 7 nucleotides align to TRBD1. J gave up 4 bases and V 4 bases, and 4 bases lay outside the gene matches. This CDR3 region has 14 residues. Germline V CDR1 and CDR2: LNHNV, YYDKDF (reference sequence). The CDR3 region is CATSNTGVGNTIYF. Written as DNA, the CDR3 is TGTGCCACCAGCAATACAGGGGTAGGAAACACCATATATTTT.

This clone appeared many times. DNA for the CDR3: TGTGCCAGCAGTTATGACTTCTCTGGGGCCAACGTCCTGACTTTC. Residues: CASSYDFSGANVLTF. The V and J genes are TRBV5-8 and TRBJ2-6, with D unclear. The CDR3 is made up of 15 amino acids. Germline CDR1 and CDR2: SGHTS and YDEGEE. Trimming shortened V by 5 bases and J by 0 bases, and 9 bases separated the two germline ends. Complete variable domain (other parts from reference TRBV5-8 and TRBJ2-6): EAGVTQSPTHLIKTRGQQATLRCSPISGHTSVYWYQQALGLGLQFLLWYDEGEERNRGNFPPRFSGRQFPNYSSELNVNALELEDSALYLCASSYDFSGANVLTFGAGSRLTVL.

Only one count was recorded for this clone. The CDR3 region has the DNA TGCAGTGCTGGGGACTCCAACGAGCAGTACGTC. It yields the protein CSAGDSNEQYV. The V and J genes are TRBV20-1 and TRBJ2-7, with TRBD2 as a possible D gene (6 bases). The length of the CDR3 is 11 residues. Germline V gene lookup returns CDR1 DFQATT and CDR2 SNEGSKA (reference sequence).

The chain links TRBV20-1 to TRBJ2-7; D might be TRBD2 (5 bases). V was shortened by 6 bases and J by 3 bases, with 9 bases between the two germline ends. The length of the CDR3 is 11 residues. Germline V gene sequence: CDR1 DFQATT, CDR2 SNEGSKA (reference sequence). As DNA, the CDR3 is TGCAGTGCGACTAAAAACTACGAGCAGTACTTC. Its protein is CSATKNYEQYF.

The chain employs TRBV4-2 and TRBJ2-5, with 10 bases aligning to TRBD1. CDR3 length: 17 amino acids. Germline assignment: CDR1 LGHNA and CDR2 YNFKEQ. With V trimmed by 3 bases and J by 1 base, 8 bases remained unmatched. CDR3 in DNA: TGTGCCAGCAGCCAGACCGACAGGGGGCGACTCCAAGAGACCCAGTACTTC. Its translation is CASSQTDRGRLQETQYF.

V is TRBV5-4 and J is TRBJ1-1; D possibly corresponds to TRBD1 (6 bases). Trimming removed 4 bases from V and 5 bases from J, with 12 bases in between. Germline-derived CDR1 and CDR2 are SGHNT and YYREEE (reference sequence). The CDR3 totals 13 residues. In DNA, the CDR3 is TGTGCCAGCAGCCTAGGGAGGGGGACTGAAGCTTTCTTT. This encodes CASSLGRGTEAFF.

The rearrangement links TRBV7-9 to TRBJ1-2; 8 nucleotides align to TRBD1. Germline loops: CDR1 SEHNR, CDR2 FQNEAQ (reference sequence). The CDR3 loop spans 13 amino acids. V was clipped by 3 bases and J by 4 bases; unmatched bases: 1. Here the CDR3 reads CASSFGQGYGYTF. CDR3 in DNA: TGTGCCAGCAGCTTCGGACAGGGCTATGGCTACACCTTC.

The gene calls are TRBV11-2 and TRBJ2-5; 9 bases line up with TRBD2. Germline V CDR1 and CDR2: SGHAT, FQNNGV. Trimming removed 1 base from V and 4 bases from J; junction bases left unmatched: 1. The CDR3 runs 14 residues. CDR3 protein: CASSLGLAVETQYF. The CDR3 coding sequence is TGTGCCAGCAGCTTAGGACTAGCGGTAGAGACCCAGTACTTC. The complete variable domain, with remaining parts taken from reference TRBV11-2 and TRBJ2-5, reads EAGVAQSPRYKIIEKRQSVAFWCNPISGHATLYWYQQILGQGPKLLIQFQNNGVVDDSQLPKDRFSAERLKGVDSTLKIQPAKLEDSAVYLCASSLGLAVETQYFGPGTRLLVL.

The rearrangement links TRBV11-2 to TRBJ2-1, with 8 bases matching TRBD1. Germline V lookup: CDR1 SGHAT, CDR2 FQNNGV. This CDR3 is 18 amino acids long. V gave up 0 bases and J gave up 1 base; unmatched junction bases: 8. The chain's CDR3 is CASSLDPSGGLSYNEQFF. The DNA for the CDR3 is TGTGCCAGCAGCTTAGATCCATCAGGGGGCTTGTCCTACAATGAGCAGTTCTTC.

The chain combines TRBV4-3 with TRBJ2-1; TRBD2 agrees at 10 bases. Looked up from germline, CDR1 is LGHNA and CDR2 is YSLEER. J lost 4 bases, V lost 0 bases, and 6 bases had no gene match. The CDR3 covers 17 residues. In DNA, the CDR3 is TGCGCCAGCAGCCAAGATCCGACTAGCGGGTTTTACAATGAGCAGTTCTTC. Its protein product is CASSQDPTSGFYNEQFF.

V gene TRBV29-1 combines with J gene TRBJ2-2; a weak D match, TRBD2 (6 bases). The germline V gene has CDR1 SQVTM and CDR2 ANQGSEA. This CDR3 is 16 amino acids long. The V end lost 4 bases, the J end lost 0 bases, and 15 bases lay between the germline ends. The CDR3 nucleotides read TGCAGCGTTGCAGGCGTCGCGGGGACGAACACCGGGGAGCTGTTTTTT. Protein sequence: CSVAGVAGTNTGELFF.